The entry that follows covers one TCR beta chain sequence. Trimming at V came to 3 bases and at J to 3 bases, leaving 13 bases not matched to a gene. The CDR3 loop spans 17 amino acids. The V gene's germline CDR1 is SGHRS and CDR2 YFSETQ. The record originates from a study of blood T cell repertoires in COVID-19. Generated by immunoSEQ multiplex PCR, the TCRdb table keeps only in-frame clones and is missing some. The sample has a few hundred thousand clones; roughly nine tenths are singletons. Patients from Seattle were sampled longitudinally, starting during active infection. The source of this sequence is a woman aged 25 to 45 with COVID-19, enrolled during active disease. V and J are TRBV5-1 and TRBJ2-5; TRBD1 matches at 8 bases. The sample was peripheral blood. CDR3 in DNA: TGCGCCAGCAGCTCGGGGACAGGCGACCCACTTAAAGAGACCCAGTACTTC. It specifies CASSSGTGDPLKETQYF.